The 17 T cell receptor beta chains presented below share a single source sample, sequenced in a study of blood T cells in healthy people across ages. Through a sample-barcoded 5' primer and a J-beta primer mix, a second PCR was run for roughly 7 to 12 cycles. TCRdb recomputed calls from the 5' RACE reads with MiXCR, one row per CDR3 protein. The data show about 1.8 million distinct CDR3 sequences, approximately 50% seen once. Sequenced input: blood. These receptors were obtained from a woman aged 40 to 55 in good health.

The V and J genes are TRBV14 and TRBJ2-5; D remains unclear. This CDR3 has 15 amino acids. Germline CDR1 and CDR2: SGHDN and FVKESK. V was cut by 0 bases and J by 5 bases, with 13 bases left in between. The CDR3 region is CASSQEFGSWETQYF. CDR3 bases: TGTGCCAGCAGCCAAGAATTCGGATCTTGGGAGACCCAGTACTTC.

This clonotype has only one observation. The chain employs TRBV6-6 and TRBJ2-7; D may correspond to TRBD1 or TRBD2 (5 bases each). V lost 9 bases and J lost 0, with 15 bases in between. Germline V gene data show CDR1 as MNHNY and CDR2 as SVGAGI (reference sequence). CDR3 size: 14 residues. CDR3 amino acids: CASKAGTCSYEQYF. CDR3 bases: TGTGCCAGTAAAGCCGGGACGTGCTCCTACGAGCAGTACTTC.

Turning to this clonotype: Germline and junction disagree at one end, which may indicate a read error. CDR3 in amino acids: CSAGDPFEQYF. DNA of the CDR3: TGCAGTGCTGGAGACCCATTCGAGCAGTACTTC. V gene TRBV20-1 combines with J gene TRBJ2-5, with D unclear. The J call is in doubt because the DNA end fits TRBJ2-7 better. The CDR3 is 11 amino acids. Germline CDR1 and CDR2: DFQATT and SNEGSKA (reference sequence).

The V gene is TRBV20-1, the J gene TRBJ2-1, with a possible D match to TRBD2 (6 bases). The germline gives CDR1 DFQATT, CDR2 SNEGSKA (reference sequence). The CDR3 spans 15 residues. Trimming removed 0 bases at V and 5 bases at J, with 14 bases between. The CDR3 nucleotides are TGCAGTGCTAGAGATCCGGGGGTCGCCCACAATGAGCAGTTCTTC. Residues: CSARDPGVAHNEQFF.

This clonotype was seen a few times. V gene TRBV28 combines with J gene TRBJ2-3; 8 nucleotides agree with TRBD1. Trimming at V came to 3 bases and at J to 4 bases, leaving 6 bases not matched to a gene. Looked up from germline, CDR1 is MDHEN and CDR2 is SYDVKM. CDR3 size: 15 residues. The chain's CDR3 is CASSFAGQGPDTQYF. CDR3 nucleotide sequence: TGTGCCAGCAGTTTCGCTGGACAGGGACCAGATACGCAGTATTTT.

This clonotype was picked up a small number of times. This rearrangement joins TRBV7-3 to TRBJ2-3; TRBD2 aligns across 8 bases. V shed 5 bases and J 6 bases; nucleotides not matched to a gene: 10. The CDR3 has 15 residues. Germline-derived CDR1 and CDR2 are SGHTA and FQGTGA. Here the CDR3 reads CASSGTGGPWDTQYF. The CDR3 nucleotides read TGTGCCAGCAGCGGAACGGGGGGGCCCTGGGATACGCAGTATTTT.

In DNA form, the CDR3 reads TGTGCCAGCAGACCAGACGGGGCCTACGAGCAGTACTTC. Translation: CASRPDGAYEQYF. This sequence joins TRBV6-2 or TRBV6-3 and TRBJ2-7, with D possibly matching TRBD2 (5 bases). V shed 6 bases and J shed 2 bases, with 11 bases lying between them. Per the germline V gene, CDR1 is MNHEY and CDR2 is SVGEGT. The CDR3 totals 13 residues.

The rearrangement links TRBV4-3 to TRBJ1-4; D is ambiguous. This CDR3 spans 14 amino acids. V gave up 0 bases and J gave up 5 bases, with 7 bases separating them. CDR1 LGHNA and CDR2 YSLEER come from the germline V gene. The CDR3 DNA is TGCGCCAGCAGCCAAGATGGCGTGAATGAAAAACTGTTTTTT. It specifies CASSQDGVNEKLFF.

This chain joins TRBV21-1 and TRBJ2-4; the D call of TRBD2 is as the table states it, not checked on the DNA. The J call is doubtful: the DNA matches TRBJ2-7 better. TRBV21-1 is recorded as a pseudogene. The CDR3 is 16 residues long. The CDR3 is CASSGTSGSSSYEQYF. For the CDR3, the DNA is TGTGCCAGCAGCGGGACTAGCGGGAGTTCGTCCTACGAGCAGTACTTC.

This clonotype has a handful of counts. This chain's CDR3 is CSVGSAGGSYNEQFF. DNA for the CDR3: TGCAGCGTTGGCTCGGCGGGGGGCTCCTACAATGAGCAGTTCTTC. V usage is TRBV29-1 and J usage is TRBJ2-1, with 8 bases identical to TRBD2. Germline values: CDR1 SQVTM, CDR2 ANQGSEA. Trimming cost V 4 bases and J 0 bases; bases outside gene matches: 5. CDR3 length: 15 amino acids.

This clonotype was counted only a few times. This chain links TRBV6-2 or TRBV6-3 with TRBJ2-1, with D perhaps matching TRBD1 (6 bases). Germline CDR1 MNHEY, CDR2 SVGEGT. Trimming removed 7 bases at V and 5 bases at J, with 12 bases between. The CDR3 is 13 residues long. The CDR3 DNA sequence: TGTGCCAGCAACCCGACAGGAAACAATGAGCAGTTCTTC. Amino acid sequence: CASNPTGNNEQFF.

The genes are TRBV25-1 and TRBJ2-1; 7 nucleotides match TRBD2. Germline assignment: CDR1 MGHDK and CDR2 SYGVNS. The CDR3 has 14 residues. The J segment lost 6 bases and the V segment lost 4 bases, leaving 6 bases of the junction unmatched. CDR3 coding DNA: TGTGCCAGCAGTGGGCTCCGGGGGGTCAATGAGCAGTTCTTC. This translates into CASSGLRGVNEQFF.

This clonotype was counted only a few times. This chain joins TRBV7-2 and TRBJ2-1, with 10 positions matching TRBD2. CDR3 size: 17 residues. Per the germline V gene, CDR1 is SGHTA and CDR2 is FQGNSA. V dropped 5 bases and J dropped 7; count of bases not matched to a gene: 14. The CDR3 loop is CASSRIPIAGGRNEQFF. The CDR3 DNA follows: TGTGCCAGCAGCCGAATCCCTATAGCGGGGGGCCGGAATGAGCAGTTCTTC. The variable domain in full, with the rest retrieved from reference TRBV7-2 and TRBJ2-1, is GAGVSQSPSNKVTEKGKDVELRCDPISGHTALYWYRQSLGQGLEFLIYFQGNSAPDKSGLPSDRFSAERTGGSVSTLTIQRTQQEDSAVYLCASSRIPIAGGRNEQFFGPGTRLTVL.

The chain has TRBV12-3 or TRBV12-4 and TRBJ2-7, with TRBD2 identical over 7 bases. The CDR3 runs 17 residues. The junction had 20 bases not matched to a gene; V was cut back by 6 bases and J by 6 bases. The chain's CDR3 is CASSNPYLAGASGEQYF. The CDR3, as DNA: TGTGCCAGCAGCAACCCGTACTTAGCGGGTGCTTCGGGCGAGCAGTACTTC.

A note on this clonotype: One junction end disagrees with the germline gene, perhaps due to a read error. This chain uses TRBV6-2 or TRBV6-3 with TRBJ2-5; D uncertain. CDR3 length: 14 residues. Germline assignment: CDR1 MNHEY and CDR2 SVGEGT. CDR3 residues: CAGSYLGHQETQYF. The CDR3 DNA reads TGTGCCGGCAGTTATCTTGGACACCAAGAGACCCAGTACTTC.

This chain uses TRBV29-1 with TRBJ1-2; no definite D call. V shed 3 bases and J shed 8 bases, with 19 bases lying between them. The CDR3 spans 14 residues. The germline V gene encodes CDR1 SQVTM and CDR2 ANQGSEA. The CDR3 region is CSVDPLIAADGYTF. DNA of the CDR3: TGCAGCGTTGACCCCCTGATAGCGGCTGACGGCTACACCTTC.

Only a few counts were recorded for this clonotype. The chain joins TRBV29-1 to TRBJ1-2; 7 positions agree with TRBD1. Germline V gene sequence: CDR1 SQVTM, CDR2 ANQGSEA. Trimming took 5 bases from V and 2 from J; bases not matched to a gene: 2. The CDR3 is made up of 12 amino acids. DNA for the CDR3: TGCAGCGTTCTACAGGGGAACTATGGCTACACCTTC. It translates to CSVLQGNYGYTF.